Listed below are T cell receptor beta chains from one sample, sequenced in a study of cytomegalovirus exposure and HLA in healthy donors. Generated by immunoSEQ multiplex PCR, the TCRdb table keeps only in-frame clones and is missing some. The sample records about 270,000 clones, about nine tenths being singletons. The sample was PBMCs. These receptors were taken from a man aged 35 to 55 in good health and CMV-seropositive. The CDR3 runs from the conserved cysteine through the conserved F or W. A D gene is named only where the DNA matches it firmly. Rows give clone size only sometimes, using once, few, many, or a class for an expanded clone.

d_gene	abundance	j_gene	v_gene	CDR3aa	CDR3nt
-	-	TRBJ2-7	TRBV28	CASSSAVPAYEQYF	TGTGCCAGCAGTTCAGCGGTTCCGGCGTACGAGCAGTACTTC
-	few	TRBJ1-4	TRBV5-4	CASSLAGSPEKLFF	TGTGCCAGCAGCTTGGCAGGGTCGCCCGAAAAACTGTTTTTT
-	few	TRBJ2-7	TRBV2	CASRPVATYEQYF	TGTGCCAGCAGACCGGTCGCAACCTACGAGCAGTACTTC
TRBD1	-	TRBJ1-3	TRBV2	CASRGQASGNTIYF	TGTGCCAGCAGGGGACAGGCCTCTGGAAACACCATATATTTT
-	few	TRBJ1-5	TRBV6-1	CASGWAGREHF	TGTGCCAGCGGATGGGCGGGACGCGAGCATTTT
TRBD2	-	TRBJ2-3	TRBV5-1	CASSPLSGRAIQITQYF	TGCGCCAGCAGCCCCCTCAGCGGGAGGGCCATCCAAATTACGCAGTATTTT
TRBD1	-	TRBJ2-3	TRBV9	CASDRTSTDTQYF	TGTGCTTCGGACAGGACTAGCACAGATACGCAGTATTTT
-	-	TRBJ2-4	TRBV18	CASAESEASLAKNIQYF	TGTGCCAGTGCAGAATCCGAGGCGTCGTTAGCCAAAAACATTCAGTACTTC
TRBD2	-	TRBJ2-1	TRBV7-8	CASSIYSGITYNEQFF	TGTGCCAGCAGCATATATAGCGGGATCACATACAATGAGCAGTTCTTC
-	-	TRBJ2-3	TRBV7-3	CASSLGPDTQYF	TGTGCCAGCAGCTTAGGCCCAGATACGCAGTATTTT
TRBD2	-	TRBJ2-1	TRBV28	CASSFFYSGRAYNEQFF	TGTGCCAGCAGTTTTTTCTACAGCGGGAGGGCCTACAATGAGCAGTTCTTC
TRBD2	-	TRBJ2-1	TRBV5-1	CASRGLAENNEQFF	TGCGCCAGCAGGGGACTAGCGGAGAACAATGAGCAGTTCTTC
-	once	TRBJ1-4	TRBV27	CASSLSAGYPRINEKLFF	TGTGCCAGCAGTTTATCGGCGGGGTATCCTCGTATTAATGAAAAACTGTTTTTT
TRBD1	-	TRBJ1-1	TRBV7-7	CASSLDRGTEAFF	TGTGCTAGCAGCCTGGACAGGGGCACTGAAGCTTTCTTT
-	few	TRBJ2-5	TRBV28	CASSLALSAQYF	TGTGCCAGCAGTTTAGCCCTTAGCGCGCAGTACTTC
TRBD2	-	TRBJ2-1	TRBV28	CASSPLAGSYNEQFF	TGTGCCAGCAGTCCCCTAGCGGGATCCTACAATGAGCAGTTCTTC
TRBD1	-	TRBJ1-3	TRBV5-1	CASSSHNSDRGGNTIYF	TGCGCCAGCAGCTCACATAATTCGGACAGGGGTGGAAACACCATATATTTT
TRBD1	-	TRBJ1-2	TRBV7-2	CASSWGQGSYTF	TGTGCCAGCAGCTGGGGACAGGGGAGCTACACCTTC
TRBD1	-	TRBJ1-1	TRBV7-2	CASSFPPDRGGTEAFF	TGTGCCAGCAGCTTCCCCCCAGACAGGGGTGGAACTGAAGCTTTCTTT
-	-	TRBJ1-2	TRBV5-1	CASSSGHDYGYTF	TGCGCCAGCAGCTCGGGACACGACTATGGCTACACCTTC
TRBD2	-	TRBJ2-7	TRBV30	CAWSVGGSLDEQYF	TGTGCCTGGAGTGTGGGCGGGAGCCTGGACGAGCAGTACTTC
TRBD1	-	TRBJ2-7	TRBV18	CASSPTRQGGQYF	TGTGCCAGCTCACCAACCCGACAGGGTGGGCAGTACTTC
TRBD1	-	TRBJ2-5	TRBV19	CASSPDRRQETQYF	TGTGCCAGTAGCCCGGACAGGAGACAAGAGACCCAGTACTTC
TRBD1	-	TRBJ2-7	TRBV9	CASSAMGGQGAFEQYF	TGTGCCAGCAGCGCCATGGGGGGACAGGGGGCTTTTGAGCAGTACTTC
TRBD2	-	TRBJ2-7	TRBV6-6	CAIGTSGYEQYF	TGTGCCATCGGGACTAGCGGGTACGAGCAGTACTTC
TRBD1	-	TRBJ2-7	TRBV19	CASSIGQGASYEQYF	TGTGCCAGTAGTATAGGCCAGGGGGCCTCGTACGAGCAGTACTTC
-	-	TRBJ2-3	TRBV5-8	CASSFGDTQYF	TGTGCCAGCAGCTTCGGAGATACGCAGTATTTT